This T cell receptor (beta chain) stems from a study of control samples from healthy donors and cancer patients. The sample holds a few counts of this clone. Data came from immunoSEQ multiplex PCR; TCRdb stores just in-frame clones and leaves some out. The table includes approximately 150,000 clones, roughly 89% detected once. The TCR comes from a man aged 30-40 years in good health. The specimen sequenced was blood.

CDR3 coding DNA: TGCGCCAGCAGCTTTAAAACCGGGACGAACACTGAAGCTTTCTTT. It is translated as CASSFKTGTNTEAFF. The V and J genes are TRBV5-1 and TRBJ1-1; D is possibly TRBD1 (5 bases). This CDR3 is 15 amino acids long. The V gene lost 2 bases and the J gene lost 1 base, with 12 bases spanning the gap. Per germline, CDR1 SGHRS and CDR2 YFSETQ.